This T cell receptor beta chain was retrieved from a study of CD8+ T cells in alopecia areata. As for the study in general: Percent of scalp involved defined treated patients' severity scores. Notes on the study in general: Sequencing of scalp tissue also captures the resident alphabeta T cells of normal skin. Many expanded lesional clones persisted during tofacitinib (in both scalp and blood). Patients showed less clear TCR sequence sharing than mice, possibly partly because of HLA diversity.

A remark on this clone: Its antigen is not known.

Treatment given: oral pan-JAK inhibitor, 5-10 mg twice daily. The CDR3 is 13 amino acids. CDR1 MDHEN and CDR2 SYDVKM come from the germline V gene. V lost 3 bases and J 6 bases, leaving 11 bases between the germline ends. Extracted RNA was reverse transcribed into cDNA, the sequencing template. Profiled with immunoSEQ multiplex PCR; TCRdb holds only in-frame clones, not every one. Here the sample spans about 290,000 clones, nearly 60% being singletons. Sequenced here: CD4+ T cells sorted from blood, sampled at week 24, from a patient treated with tofacitinib. The rearrangement links TRBV28 to TRBJ1-1; D not resolved. The TCR sequence derives from a human donor with alopecia areata. For the CDR3, the DNA is TGTGCCAGCAGTTTTAGCAGAAGACCTGAAGCTTTCTTT. Amino acid sequence: CASSFSRRPEAFF.